This TCR beta chain is from a study of cytomegalovirus exposure and HLA in healthy donors. Study-wide findings and caveats: V- and J-gene trimming of TCR beta was linked (in a later analysis) to a missense DCLRE1C variant. CMV serostatus was the only recorded immune exposure for donors. Sequences of the TCR beta chain were said to predict the HLA-A and HLA-B alleles of most subjects accurately.

It was with 60 Vbeta and 13 Jbeta primers that the PCR ran. Data came from immunoSEQ multiplex PCR; TCRdb stores just in-frame clones and leaves some out. The repertoire holds about 76,000 clones, with 78% as singletons. This clone appeared once. The target antigen is unknown. Germline V lookup: CDR1 SEHNR, CDR2 FQNEAQ (reference sequence). V shed 3 bases and J 6 bases; nucleotides not matched to a gene: 7. This CDR3 is 14 amino acids long. The chain is built from TRBV7-9 and TRBJ2-7; 8 bases map to TRBD1. Source material: PBMCs. This clonotype was obtained from a middle-aged woman in good health and CMV-seropositive. Here the CDR3 reads CASSLDRALSEQYF. CDR3 nucleotide sequence: TGTGCCAGCAGCTTGGACAGGGCTTTATCCGAGCAGTACTTC.